Shown below are 18 T cell receptor beta chains from a single sample sequenced in a study of OX40 agonist ivuxolimab in advanced cancers. Using immunoSEQ multiplex PCR, the repertoire was profiled, and TCRdb retains in-frame clones only, with some absent. The table lists about 75,000 clones, roughly 87% of them singletons, with about 1.3% in the top ten. This specimen was CD4+ or CD8+ T cells sorted from blood, taken in a trial of the OX40 agonist ivuxolimab. The receptors were gathered from an adult with an advanced solid tumor such as melanoma, head and neck, liver or kidney cancer.

This chain links TRBV10-3 with TRBJ2-7; D gene ambiguous. The CDR3 spans 12 residues. Per the germline V gene, CDR1 is ENHRY and CDR2 is SYGVKD. V was cut by 0 bases and J by 7 bases, with 7 bases left in between. The CDR3 nucleotides are TGTGCCATCAGTGAGTCGAGAGGTGAGCAGTACTTC. Protein product: CAISESRGEQYF.

The chain couples TRBV9 to TRBJ2-3; 8 bases agree with TRBD2. This CDR3 is built from 16 residues. Germline CDR1 SGDLS, CDR2 YYNGEE. The junction had 13 bases not matched to a gene; V was cut back by 4 bases and J by 6 bases. The chain's CDR3 is CASSPTGGGPGDTQYF. The CDR3 coding sequence is TGTGCCAGCAGCCCCACGGGCGGGGGGCCGGGGGATACGCAGTATTTT. Together with reference TRBV9 and TRBJ2-3, the CDR3 gives the full variable domain: DSGVTQTPKHLITATGQRVTLRCSPRSGDLSVYWYQQSLDQGLQFLIQYYNGEERAKGNILERFSAQQFPDLHSELNLSSLELGDSALYFCASSPTGGGPGDTQYFGPGTRLTVL.

The chain is built from TRBV27 and TRBJ2-7; 9 positions agree with TRBD1. The CDR3 is 15 residues long. Germline V lookup: CDR1 MNHEY, CDR2 SMNVEV (reference sequence). V shed 4 bases, J shed 1 base, and the junction held 5 bases outside the gene matches. CDR3 in DNA: TGTGCCAGCAGTTCAACAGGGGGCCTTTCCTACGAGCAGTACTTC. Protein sequence: CASSSTGGLSYEQYF.

The gene calls are TRBV30 and TRBJ2-6; the D is unclear. Germline values: CDR1 GTSNPN, CDR2 SVGIG (reference sequence). The CDR3 is 13 amino acids. The V end was cut by 3 bases, the J end by 0 bases, with 3 bases between. CDR3 loop: CAWRSSGANVLTF. The DNA of the CDR3 is TGTGCCTGGAGATCCTCTGGGGCCAACGTCCTGACTTTC.

V is TRBV29-1 and J is TRBJ1-5; 8 nucleotides match TRBD1. Germline CDR1 is SQVTM and CDR2 is ANQGSEA. The CDR3 totals 15 residues. The J segment lost 0 bases and the V segment lost 5 bases, leaving 6 bases of the junction unmatched. In DNA, the CDR3 is TGCAGCGTTCGACAGGGGTTCGATAGCAATCAGCCCCAGCATTTT. It yields the protein CSVRQGFDSNQPQHF.

The chain joins TRBV30 to TRBJ1-1, with TRBD1 matching over 7 bases. CDR1 is GTSNPN and CDR2 is SVGIG in the germline V gene (reference sequence). V dropped 2 bases and J dropped 0; count of bases not matched to a gene: 3. There are 14 residues in the CDR3. The CDR3 spells CAWSWDRLNTEAFF. In nucleotides, the CDR3 is TGTGCCTGGAGTTGGGACAGATTGAACACTGAAGCTTTCTTT.

The chain has TRBV10-3 and TRBJ2-2; 8 bases align to TRBD1. Germline trimming cut 6 bases from V and 3 bases from J; bases unmatched to any gene: 3. Germline values: CDR1 ENHRY, CDR2 SYGVKD. The CDR3 length is 14 residues. CDR3 sequence reads: CAISKTGDTGELFF. The DNA of the CDR3 is TGTGCCATCAGCAAGACAGGGGACACCGGGGAGCTGTTTTTT.

The rearrangement uses TRBV5-6 and TRBJ1-3; 9 bases are shared with TRBD1. The CDR3 runs to 17 residues. V lost 4 bases, J lost 1 base, and 9 bases stayed unmatched. Per germline, CDR1 SGHDT and CDR2 YYEEEE. DNA of the CDR3: TGTGCCAGCAGCCCCGGGACAGGGAGGATGTCTGGAAACACCATATATTTT. Translated: CASSPGTGRMSGNTIYF. Full variable domain (missing parts from reference TRBV5-6 and TRBJ1-3): DAGVTQSPTHLIKTRGQQVTLRCSPKSGHDTVSWYQQALGQGPQFIFQYYEEEERQRGNFPDRFSGHQFPNYSSELNVNALLLGDSALYLCASSPGTGRMSGNTIYFGEGSWLTVV.

The chain uses TRBV19 and TRBJ2-5; D remains unclear. The J call is doubtful: the DNA matches TRBJ2-7 better. CDR1 and CDR2 from the germline V gene are LNHDA and SQIVND (reference sequence). The CDR3 is 14 amino acids. The CDR3 bases are TGTGCCAGTAGTCCCGAGTCCGTTACCTACGAGCAGTACTTC. This translates into CASSPESVTYEQYF.

The chain links TRBV5-6 to TRBJ1-2, with D uncertain. Trimming shortened V by 0 bases and J by 8 bases, and 5 bases separated the two germline ends. Germline-derived CDR1 and CDR2 are SGHDT and YYEEEE. CDR3 length: 11 amino acids. The CDR3 loop is CASSLDGGYTF. The DNA for the CDR3 is TGTGCCAGCAGCTTGGATGGGGGCTACACCTTC.

This chain uses TRBV5-5 with TRBJ2-6; no firm D call. V lost 1 base, J lost 2 bases, and 10 bases lay in between. This CDR3 is built from 16 residues. Germline V gene sequence: CDR1 SGHKS, CDR2 YYEKEE (reference sequence). The CDR3 sequence: CASSLTVAPGANVLTF. For the CDR3, the DNA is TGTGCCAGCAGCTTGACAGTAGCTCCTGGGGCCAACGTCCTGACTTTC.

The chain carries TRBV5-1 and TRBJ2-5; D may be TRBD2 (6 bases). Trimming took off 6 bases at V and 10 bases at J, with 25 bases between the two ends. The CDR3 length is 15 residues. Germline CDR1 reads SGHRS; CDR2 reads YFSETQ. CDR3 sequence: CASTPGGAYQEGQYF. As DNA, the CDR3 is TGCGCCAGCACCCCTGGTGGCGCGTATCAGGAGGGCCAGTACTTC.

The chain uses TRBV6-5 and TRBJ1-1; 8 bases are shared with TRBD1. Germline V gene lookup returns CDR1 MNHEY and CDR2 SVGAGI. V lost 4 bases to trimming and J lost 4 bases; unmatched junction nucleotides: 5. This CDR3 comprises 14 residues. CDR3 DNA sequence: TGTGCCAGCAGTTTTGGACAGGGCAGCACTGAAGCTTTCTTT. Amino acid sequence: CASSFGQGSTEAFF.

The gene calls are TRBV29-1 and TRBJ1-1, with D tentatively TRBD1 (6 bases). Germline CDR1 SQVTM, CDR2 ANQGSEA. V shed 7 bases and J shed 10 bases, with 19 bases lying between them. The CDR3 has 12 residues. The CDR3 loop reads CSAEGGAMGAFF. CDR3 sequence (DNA): TGCAGCGCCGAAGGGGGGGCGATGGGAGCTTTCTTT.

CDR3 sequence: CSVLWATNEKLFF. CDR3 nucleotide sequence: TGCAGCGTTTTATGGGCTACTAATGAAAAACTGTTTTTT. The chain recombines TRBV29-1 with TRBJ1-4, with D uncertain. Germline lookup yields CDR1 SQVTM and CDR2 ANQGSEA. The V and J ends lost 5 bases and 2 bases respectively, with 9 bases between them. This CDR3 spans 13 amino acids.

The rearrangement links TRBV28 to TRBJ2-7; D possibly corresponds to TRBD2 (6 bases). The CDR3 contains 12 residues. V was cut by 7 bases and J by 9 bases, with 16 bases left in between. Germline V lookup: CDR1 MDHEN, CDR2 SYDVKM. CDR3 region: CASNQRRGWQYF. DNA of the CDR3: TGTGCCAGCAACCAAAGGCGGGGTTGGCAGTACTTC.

V gene TRBV25-1 combines with J gene TRBJ2-7; 9 bases fit TRBD1. CDR3 length: 15 residues. Trimming at V came to 1 base and at J to 8 bases, leaving 9 bases not matched to a gene. From germline, CDR1 is MGHDK and CDR2 SYGVNS. The CDR3 DNA is TGTGCCAGCAGTGAATCCGGGACAGGGTCCGGAAAGCAGTACTTC. It yields the protein CASSESGTGSGKQYF.

The rearrangement uses TRBV5-5 and TRBJ1-5; tentatively, D is TRBD1 (5 bases). The CDR3 is made up of 14 amino acids. Germline V gene data show CDR1 as SGHKS and CDR2 as YYEKEE (reference sequence). The V end lost 3 bases, the J end lost 7 bases, and 14 bases lay between the germline ends. The CDR3 coding sequence is TGTGCCAGCAGCTCCACGGACATTGTACAGCCCCAGCATTTT. Amino acid sequence: CASSSTDIVQPQHF.